Given below is one TCR beta chain in context. What it recognizes is unknown. This sample was included in a study of cytomegalovirus exposure and HLA in healthy donors. The overall study: Early released data had tens of millions of unique TCRs, all coming from HLA-typed donors. The Caucasian-associated ancestry cluster held around 81% of under 450 genotyped donors. Study-wide results and caveats: A reported reduction in N-insertions relative to the approximately 600-donor mean was seen in an Asian-associated ancestry cluster in a later analysis. In presence/absence analyses, roughly uniform sequencing depth across donors was assumed.

The study ran its PCR with 60 Vbeta and 13 Jbeta primers. The method was immunoSEQ multiplex PCR; TCRdb's version includes in-frame clones alone and lacks a portion of them. The data hold about 160,000 clones, with around three quarters observed a single time. Germline V gene lookup returns CDR1 MDHEN and CDR2 SYDVKM. The CDR3 consists of 15 residues. The V and J ends lost 2 bases and 13 bases, in that order; junction bases with no gene match: 10. Sequencing used PBMCs. This receptor was identified in a man aged 40-55 years in good health and CMV-seronegative. This chain connects TRBV28 to TRBJ2-1; TRBD2 aligns across 11 bases. The CDR3 loop reads CASSLSELAGVKQFF. The DNA for the CDR3 is TGTGCCAGCAGTTTAAGTGAACTAGCGGGAGTGAAACAGTTCTTC.